This T cell receptor (beta chain) came from a study of beta chain features in type 1 diabetes. Points from the study as a whole: Among all four CD4+ subsets, Type 1 diabetes patients had TCRB CDR3s that were moderately but significantly shorter.

Investigators reverse transcribed all isolated RNA, so they sequenced expressed TCRB transcripts. This table comes from immunoSEQ multiplex PCR, and its TCRdb copy is limited to in-frame clones, with some not included. This sample carries over 25,000 clones, roughly 56% of them seen once, and the ten largest clones take 1.3% to 1.5%. Trimming left V 0 bases short and J 8 bases short, with 13 bases between. Germline V gene data show CDR1 as LNHDA and CDR2 as SQIVND (reference sequence). The CDR3 runs to 14 residues. With regard to this clone: No antigen is known for it.

The specimen sequenced was Tregs from blood. The receptor's source is a woman aged 18-35 years with type 1 diabetes. The chain is built from TRBV19 and TRBJ1-2, with D maybe TRBD1 (5 bases). Here the CDR3 reads CASSIDRGRVGYTF. CDR3 nucleotide sequence: TGTGCCAGTAGTATAGATCGAGGCAGGGTGGGCTACACCTTC.